What follows are 23 T cell receptor beta chains derived from one specimen sequenced in a study of blood T cell repertoires in COVID-19. The protocol was immunoSEQ multiplex PCR, while the TCRdb copy is restricted to in-frame clones and leaves out a portion. Of 250,000 to 400,000 clones in the sample, around 90% were seen once. Sequenced input: PBMCs or T cells enriched from blood (not recorded which). The receptors were gathered from a man in his 60s who had recovered from COVID-19.

This clone appeared once. The chain employs TRBV28 and TRBJ2-5; TRBD2 matches at 16 bases. The trim removed 6 bases at V and 5 bases at J, leaving 12 bases unmatched. This CDR3 region has 18 residues. The V gene's germline CDR1 is MDHEN and CDR2 SYDVKM. CDR3 amino acids: CASSSLGLAGGVGETQYF. CDR3 nucleotides: TGTGCCAGCAGCTCCTTGGGACTAGCGGGAGGGGTAGGGGAGACCCAGTACTTC.

CDR3 residues: CASSKGDSSYEQYF. The CDR3 DNA follows: TGTGCCAGCTCAAAAGGAGACAGCTCCTACGAGCAGTACTTC. The rearrangement links TRBV18 to TRBJ2-7; perhaps TRBD1 as D (5 bases). The germline V gene has CDR1 KGHSH and CDR2 LQKENI. The CDR3 runs to 14 residues. The V end lost 5 bases, the J end lost 0 bases, and 11 bases lay between the germline ends.

The chain links TRBV18 to TRBJ2-3, with 9 bases that match TRBD1. V lost 2 bases and J lost 1; bases outside the gene matches: 4. The CDR3 covers 16 residues. Germline CDR1 KGHSH, CDR2 LQKENI. The CDR3 sequence: CASSPSGTGRTDTQYF. DNA for the CDR3: TGTGCCAGCTCACCATCCGGGACAGGGCGCACAGATACGCAGTATTTT.

The gene calls are TRBV7-9 and TRBJ1-4, with D possibly being TRBD1 (6 bases). Trimming took 8 bases from V and 4 from J, leaving 11 bases between them. The CDR3 has 13 residues. Germline V CDR1 and CDR2: SEHNR, FQNEAQ (reference sequence). The CDR3 sequence is CASRMDSNEKLFF. Written as DNA, the CDR3 is TGTGCCAGCCGTATGGACAGTAATGAAAAACTGTTTTTT.

J is TRBJ1-2 and V is TRBV5-1, with TRBD1 identical over 8 bases. In germline, CDR1 is SGHRS, CDR2 YFSETQ. The CDR3 length is 15 residues. The J segment lost 1 base and the V segment lost 5 bases, leaving 7 bases of the junction unmatched. This CDR3 reads CASRGGTGNNYGYTF. The CDR3 DNA sequence: TGCGCCAGCAGGGGGGGGACAGGAAATAACTATGGCTACACCTTC.

The chain is built from TRBV3-1 (or the pseudogene TRBV3-2) and TRBJ2-3, with D possibly TRBD2 on 5 matching bases. Trimming left V 3 bases short and J 5 bases short, with 15 bases between. The germline V gene has CDR1 LGHDT and CDR2 YNNKEL (reference sequence). The CDR3 extends over 15 amino acids. Here the CDR3 reads CASSHVVTRGDTQYF. The DNA for the CDR3 is TGTGCCAGCAGCCACGTGGTAACTAGAGGAGATACGCAGTATTTT.

V usage is TRBV9 and J usage is TRBJ2-3, with D uncertain. Per the germline V gene, CDR1 is SGDLS and CDR2 is YYNGEE. The V end was cut by 2 bases, the J end by 0 bases, with 7 bases between. The CDR3 sequence is 14 residues long. The CDR3, as DNA: TGTGCCAGCAGCGTCATTTTTAGCACAGATACGCAGTATTTT. Translated, it gives CASSVIFSTDTQYF.

This chain uses TRBV9 with TRBJ2-2, with 12 bases fitting TRBD2. The junction had 3 bases not matched to a gene; V was cut back by 0 bases and J by 0 bases. CDR1 and CDR2 (germline): SGDLS, YYNGEE. The CDR3 consists of 18 residues. In DNA, the CDR3 is TGTGCCAGCAGCGTAGGACTAGCGGGGGCCGCGAACACCGGGGAGCTGTTTTTT. Translated: CASSVGLAGAANTGELFF.

The chain carries TRBV7-2 and TRBJ1-2, with D unresolved. Germline CDR1 and CDR2: SGHTA and FQGNSA. V lost 5 bases, J lost 8 bases, and 18 bases lay in between. This CDR3 has 14 amino acids. The CDR3 bases are TGTGCCAGCAGCCGGACTCTTCCCTTTGGAGGCTACACCTTC. Translation gives CASSRTLPFGGYTF.

The chain links TRBV2 to TRBJ1-6; D gene unclear. Per the germline V gene, CDR1 is SNHLY and CDR2 is FYNNEI. The CDR3 consists of 15 residues. With 7 bases removed from V and 8 bases from J, the gap between germline ends came to 18 bases. In DNA, the CDR3 is TGTGCCAGCACCACAAGGGAGGGTGTGGATTCACCCCTCCACTTT. Encoded protein: CASTTREGVDSPLHF.

This clone turned up a few times. The gene calls are TRBV4-1 and TRBJ2-3, with 7 bases identical to TRBD2. CDR1 is MGHRA, CDR2 YSYEKL, per germline. Trimming took 2 bases from V and 5 from J; bases not matched to a gene: 10. This CDR3 spans 16 amino acids. The CDR3 coding sequence is TGCGCCAGCAGCCAATTAATCGCGGGAGCTGGAGATACGCAGTATTTT. Translating it yields CASSQLIAGAGDTQYF.

The chain is built from TRBV1 and TRBJ2-1; whether TRBD2, the table's D call, matches the DNA was not checked. TRBV1 is a pseudogene. The length of the CDR3 is 18 residues. This CDR3 reads CTSSQDLELGNSYNEQFF. CDR3 nucleotide sequence: TGCACCAGCAGCCAAGATTTGGAGCTTGGTAACTCCTACAATGAGCAGTTCTTC.

V gene TRBV5-8 combines with J gene TRBJ2-7; 7 positions agree with TRBD1. The trim removed 8 bases at V and 6 bases at J, leaving 14 bases unmatched. CDR1 and CDR2 from the germline V gene are SGHTS and YDEGEE. The length of the CDR3 is 14 residues. The CDR3: CASNLKTGTSEQYF. DNA for the CDR3: TGTGCCAGTAACCTTAAGACAGGGACAAGCGAGCAGTACTTC.

The rearrangement joins TRBV18 to TRBJ2-6; D call uncertain. V was cut by 1 base and J by 1 base, with 5 bases left in between. CDR1 is KGHSH, CDR2 LQKENI, per germline. The CDR3 is made up of 15 amino acids. Here the CDR3 reads CASSPRLSGANVLTF. CDR3 nucleotides: TGTGCCAGCTCACCACGGCTGTCTGGGGCCAACGTCCTGACTTTC.

This clone was counted only a few times. V is TRBV25-1 and J is TRBJ2-2; 8 bases are shared with TRBD2. J was trimmed by 6 bases and V by 5 bases; bases with no gene match: 11. In germline, CDR1 is MGHDK, CDR2 SYGVNS. This CDR3 is 16 amino acids long. CDR3 bases: TGTGCCAGCAGTAAGGCCGGGACTAGGGGCGCCGGGGAGCTGTTTTTT. It translates to CASSKAGTRGAGELFF.

J is TRBJ2-7 and V is TRBV18, with a weak D call TRBD2 (5 bases). The CDR3 covers 15 residues. Germline values: CDR1 KGHSH, CDR2 LQKENI. Trimming removed 4 bases at V and 3 bases at J, with 16 bases between. CDR3 sequence reads: CASSHLEGPDYEQYF. CDR3 nucleotide sequence: TGTGCCAGCTCACACCTAGAGGGCCCCGACTACGAGCAGTACTTC.

The J gene is TRBJ2-6, the V gene TRBV15; D gene unclear. Germline V gene data show CDR1 as LNHNV and CDR2 as YYDKDF (reference sequence). The CDR3 is 15 residues long. Trimming removed 5 bases at V and 2 bases at J, with 10 bases between. CDR3 DNA sequence: TGTGCCACCAGCGAAGTGGGCCCTGGGGCCAACGTCCTGACTTTC. Protein product: CATSEVGPGANVLTF.

The chain uses TRBV7-8 and TRBJ1-6; the match to TRBD1 covers 10 bases. V lost 2 bases to trimming and J lost 7 bases; unmatched junction nucleotides: 5. Germline V CDR1 and CDR2: SGHVS, FQNEAQ. The CDR3 has 16 residues. CDR3 loop: CASSLSGTGVNSPLHF. CDR3 in DNA: TGTGCCAGCAGCTTATCGGGGACAGGGGTGAATTCACCCCTCCACTTT.

J is TRBJ2-3 and V is TRBV5-6; 9 bases are shared with TRBD2. The germline CDR1 and CDR2 sequences are SGHDT and YYEEEE. J was trimmed by 4 bases and V by 10 bases; bases with no gene match: 10. The CDR3 is 14 residues long. The chain's CDR3 is CAGSKRGVPDTQYF. In DNA, the CDR3 is TGTGCCGGCTCTAAGCGGGGGGTGCCAGATACGCAGTATTTT. The full variable domain, in which reference TRBV5-6 and TRBJ2-3 provide the parts outside the CDR3, is DAGVTQSPTHLIKTRGQQVTLRCSPKSGHDTVSWYQQALGQGPQFIFQYYEEEERQRGNFPDRFSGHQFPNYSSELNVNALLLGDSALYLCAGSKRGVPDTQYFGPGTRLTVL.

The chain employs TRBV29-1 and TRBJ2-1; 14 bases are a match to TRBD2. Germline CDR1 is SQVTM and CDR2 is ANQGSEA. The CDR3 runs to 15 residues. Trimming removed 8 bases from V and 9 bases from J; junction bases left unmatched: 12. CDR3 protein: CSLGTSGSRAGEQFF. As DNA, the CDR3 is TGCAGCCTAGGGACTAGCGGGAGTAGAGCAGGTGAGCAGTTCTTC.

In this sample, this clone turned up many times. The CDR3 DNA is TGTGCCAGCAGCTTACGACTAGCGGGAGGCCCGAACACCGGGGAGCTGTTTTTT. It yields the protein CASSLRLAGGPNTGELFF. The chain has TRBV7-9 and TRBJ2-2; the match to TRBD2 covers 13 bases. V lost 2 bases to trimming and J lost 0 bases; unmatched junction nucleotides: 3. CDR1 is SEHNR and CDR2 is FQNEAQ in the germline V gene (reference sequence). This CDR3 spans 18 amino acids.

A single count supports this clone. This rearrangement joins TRBV12-3 or TRBV12-4 to TRBJ1-5; D perhaps matches TRBD1 (5 bases). CDR3 size: 13 residues. The ends were cut back, 5 bases at V and 11 bases at J, with 16 bases in the middle. CDR3 sequence: CASSLGGAVAQHF. The CDR3 DNA sequence: TGTGCCAGCAGTCTCGGTGGGGCCGTGGCCCAGCATTTT.

The chain links TRBV28 to TRBJ1-1, with D maybe TRBD1 (5 bases). Germline V lookup: CDR1 MDHEN, CDR2 SYDVKM. This CDR3 is built from 13 residues. V lost 10 bases and J 0 bases, leaving 12 bases between the germline ends. The CDR3: CATRQSMNTEAFF. The CDR3 DNA sequence: TGTGCCACCCGACAGTCCATGAACACTGAAGCTTTCTTT.